These 26 T cell receptor beta chains came from one sample sequenced in a study of T-cell reconstitution after alpha-beta-depleted transplantation in children. Preparation of the TCRbeta library used unique molecular identifiers. TCRdb itself ran the PCR reads through MiXCR, one entry per CDR3 protein. Altogether around 90,000 distinct CDR3 sequences are present, 15% to 19% being singletons, with the ten largest covering about 18%. The input for sequencing was PBMCs, mostly from graft donor cells, taken 180 days after TCRalphabeta/CD19-depleted stem cell transplant. The source of these receptors is a male patient aged 2 to 9 who had a stem cell transplant for acute lymphoblastic leukemia, so the T cells may come from the graft donor.

This clonotype was detected only a few times. This chain's CDR3 is CASSEITPGAYNEQFF. The DNA for the CDR3 is TGTGCCAGCAGCGAGATAACACCGGGGGCCTACAATGAGCAGTTCTTC. V and J are TRBV7-2 and TRBJ2-1, with D possibly TRBD2 on 6 matching bases. The CDR3 is 16 residues long. The V gene's germline CDR1 is SGHTA and CDR2 FQGNSA. V shed 5 bases and J shed 2 bases, with 16 bases lying between them.

This chain connects TRBV12-3 or TRBV12-4 to TRBJ2-1, with 8 bases that match TRBD2. The CDR3 spans 17 residues. J was trimmed by 0 bases and V by 5 bases; bases with no gene match: 9. The chain's CDR3 is CASSPWTSPPSYNEQFF. Here the CDR3 DNA reads TGTGCCAGCAGTCCATGGACTAGCCCCCCCTCCTACAATGAGCAGTTCTTC.

This chain links TRBV5-6 with TRBJ1-5; D is unclear. V was clipped by 1 base and J by 7 bases, with 18 bases between them. CDR1 SGHDT and CDR2 YYEEEE come from the germline V gene. The CDR3 runs to 16 residues. CDR3 in DNA: TGTGCCAGCAGCTTGCGACGAGGAAGGGCTCAGCAGCCCCAGCATTTT. Translating gives CASSLRRGRAQQPQHF.

This clonotype was seen more than once but under ten times. The chain couples TRBV29-1 to TRBJ1-1; D gene unclear. The CDR3 consists of 11 residues. Germline values: CDR1 SQVTM, CDR2 ANQGSEA. V was clipped by 8 bases and J by 7 bases, with 14 bases between them. Written as DNA, the CDR3 is TGCAGCCTCCGAGGGCCCTATGAAGCTTTCTTT. Its protein is CSLRGPYEAFF.

The chain employs TRBV5-4 and TRBJ2-7; 7 bases match TRBD1. The CDR3 is made up of 16 amino acids. Germline lookup yields CDR1 SGHNT and CDR2 YYREEE (reference sequence). Trimming removed 0 bases from V and 3 bases from J; junction bases left unmatched: 9. The CDR3 loop is CASSLGPPGGYYEQYF. CDR3 DNA sequence: TGTGCCAGCAGCTTGGGTCCTCCAGGGGGTTACTACGAGCAGTACTTC.

The CDR3 DNA sequence: TGCGCCAGCAGTTGGGCTGGGGCCAACGTCCTGACTTTC. Amino acid sequence: CASSWAGANVLTF. This chain joins TRBV5-1 and TRBJ2-6; no clear D gene. The CDR3 covers 13 residues. Trimming took 5 bases from V and 2 from J, leaving 5 bases between them. Looked up from germline, CDR1 is SGHRS and CDR2 is YFSETQ.

The V call is TRBV4-2, the J call TRBJ1-2; D uncertain. Trimming cost V 1 base and J 2 bases, with 11 bases left between them. This CDR3 is built from 15 residues. Germline V gene data show CDR1 as LGHNA and CDR2 as YNFKEQ. The chain's CDR3 is CASSQVNLQNYGYTF. CDR3 DNA: TGTGCCAGCAGCCAAGTGAACCTCCAGAACTATGGCTACACCTTC.

A few counts support this clonotype. The chain employs TRBV27 and TRBJ2-1; 11 bases line up with TRBD2. Looked up from germline, CDR1 is MNHEY and CDR2 is SMNVEV (reference sequence). The CDR3 loop spans 19 amino acids. Trimming cost V 4 bases and J 0 bases; bases outside gene matches: 11. The CDR3: CASSSILAGDRSSYNEQFF. For the CDR3, the DNA is TGTGCCAGCAGTTCGATACTAGCGGGGGATAGGAGCTCCTACAATGAGCAGTTCTTC.

J is TRBJ2-1 and V is TRBV11-2; D ambiguous. The CDR3 is 17 residues long. CDR1 and CDR2 (germline): SGHAT, FQNNGV. V lost 4 bases, J lost 5 bases, and 21 bases lay in between. In nucleotides, the CDR3 is TGTGCCAGCAGCTCTGGCGGTGGGAACTCATTTAACAATGAGCAGTTCTTC. Translated, it gives CASSSGGGNSFNNEQFF.

To note about this clonotype: A clone one base away is much larger, so this may be a read error. The CDR3 DNA is TGCTGTGCCCGGCCGGCACAGGGGGTGAATTCACCCCTCCACTTT. It yields the protein CCARPAQGVNSPLHF. The chain carries TRBV20-1 and TRBJ1-6, with 8 nucleotides matching TRBD1. The CDR3 is made up of 15 amino acids. Germline V lookup: CDR1 DFQATT, CDR2 SNEGSKA (reference sequence).

The chain joins TRBV29-1 to TRBJ2-1; 9 bases align to TRBD2. The V gene's germline CDR1 is SQVTM and CDR2 ANQGSEA. The CDR3 loop spans 14 amino acids. The V segment lost 5 bases and the J segment 6 bases; nucleotides outside the gene matches: 8. Here the CDR3 reads CSVYDGRGGNEQFF. CDR3 nucleotides: TGCAGCGTTTATGACGGGCGGGGGGGCAATGAGCAGTTCTTC.

This clonotype was observed a few times. V gene TRBV27 combines with J gene TRBJ1-1; D may be TRBD1 (6 bases). Trimming stripped 8 bases from V and 0 bases from J, with 10 bases between. The CDR3 runs to 13 residues. Germline CDR1 and CDR2: MNHEY and SMNVEV (reference sequence). The CDR3 coding sequence is TGTGCCAGCGGTCCAGGGGTGAACACTGAAGCTTTCTTT. This translates into CASGPGVNTEAFF.

The gene calls are TRBV20-1 and TRBJ2-7; the D is unclear. Germline CDR1 and CDR2: DFQATT and SNEGSKA (reference sequence). Trimming left V 3 bases short and J 1 base short, with 13 bases between. This CDR3 contains 14 residues. CDR3 DNA: TGCAGTGCTAGCGAGGACGGCCATTCCTACGAGCAGTACTTC. Translation gives CSASEDGHSYEQYF.

This clonotype was seen ten or more times. CDR3 nucleotide sequence: TGTGCCAGTAGTATAGGTCGCCGGAGCTCCTACGAGCAGTACTTC. As protein: CASSIGRRSSYEQYF. V gene TRBV19 combines with J gene TRBJ2-7; D remains ambiguous. Per the germline V gene, CDR1 is LNHDA and CDR2 is SQIVND (reference sequence). V shed 1 base and J shed 0 bases, with 10 bases lying between them. The CDR3 length is 15 residues.

The genes are TRBV4-3 and TRBJ2-7; D is unresolved. Germline-derived CDR1 and CDR2 are LGHNA and YSLEER. There are 17 residues in the CDR3. V lost 0 bases and J 3 bases, leaving 18 bases between the germline ends. This chain's CDR3 is CASSQDRFSHGSYEQYF. For the CDR3, the DNA is TGCGCCAGCAGCCAAGATCGATTTTCGCACGGTAGCTACGAGCAGTACTTC.

V usage is TRBV7-6 and J usage is TRBJ2-3, with 8 bases matching TRBD1. This CDR3 contains 14 residues. Germline V gives CDR1 SGHVS, CDR2 FNYEAQ. Unmatched junction bases numbered 7, after V lost 5 bases and J lost 6 bases. CDR3 loop: CASSPRTGHDTQYF. As DNA, the CDR3 is TGTGCCAGCAGCCCGAGGACAGGGCATGATACGCAGTATTTT.

This clonotype was detected only a few times. The J gene is TRBJ2-1, the V gene TRBV12-5; the D gene is possibly TRBD1 (7 bases). With 2 bases removed from V and 6 bases from J, the gap between germline ends came to 20 bases. Germline assignment: CDR1 LGHNT and CDR2 FRNRAP. The CDR3 is made up of 17 amino acids. CDR3 DNA sequence: TGTGCTAGTGGTTTGAAAGCCCTCCTCCAGGGGGGCAATGAGCAGTTCTTC. Protein: CASGLKALLQGGNEQFF.

This clonotype was recorded a few times. This sequence joins TRBV24-1 and TRBJ2-3, with D maybe TRBD1 (6 bases). Trimming cost V 4 bases and J 3 bases, with 13 bases left between them. This CDR3 has 15 residues. The germline V gene has CDR1 KGHDR and CDR2 SFDVKD. The CDR3 DNA reads as TGTGCCACCAGTGAAGCCAGGGGTGGGACAGATACGCAGTATTTT. Amino acids: CATSEARGGTDTQYF.

This clonotype was picked up many times. The CDR3 protein is CASTPTFMGSYNEQFF. CDR3 bases: TGCGCCAGCACCCCCACCTTCATGGGGTCCTACAATGAGCAGTTCTTC. The V call is TRBV10-2, the J call TRBJ2-1; D uncertain. Germline-derived CDR1 and CDR2 are WSHSY and SAAADI. V was cut by 7 bases and J by 1 base, with 17 bases left in between. CDR3 size: 16 residues.

This sequence joins TRBV29-1 and TRBJ1-1; D ambiguous. V was trimmed by 3 bases and J by 1 base, leaving 3 bases between them. Germline lookup yields CDR1 SQVTM and CDR2 ANQGSEA. The CDR3 sequence is 11 residues long. The CDR3 coding sequence is TGCAGCGTTGAGGGGAACACTGAAGCTTTCTTT. It codes for CSVEGNTEAFF.

The rearrangement links TRBV6-5 to TRBJ1-3; tentatively, D is TRBD1 (6 bases). The germline V gene has CDR1 MNHEY and CDR2 SVGAGI. V lost 4 bases and J lost 0, with 13 bases in between. The CDR3 sequence is 16 residues long. The CDR3 spells CASSSQGQSSGNTIYF. The CDR3 DNA is TGTGCCAGCAGTTCTCAGGGGCAGAGCTCTGGAAACACCATATATTTT.

This chain links TRBV20-1 with TRBJ2-5; no clear D. The CDR3 runs to 11 residues. Per the germline V gene, CDR1 is DFQATT and CDR2 is SNEGSKA (reference sequence). Trimming left V 2 bases short and J 2 bases short, with 3 bases between. CDR3 nucleotides: TGCAGTGCTAGAATACAAGAGACCCAGTACTTC. Translating gives CSARIQETQYF.

This clonotype was seen more than once but under ten times. The chain has TRBV30 and TRBJ2-3; D is perhaps TRBD2 (5 bases). This CDR3 comprises 14 residues. Trimming pared 5 bases from V and 1 base from J, leaving 13 bases between. CDR1 GTSNPN and CDR2 SVGIG come from the germline V gene (reference sequence). The CDR3: CAWQWAGGTDTQYF. The CDR3 coding sequence is TGTGCCTGGCAATGGGCGGGCGGCACAGATACGCAGTATTTT.

This clonotype was seen ten or more times. The J gene is TRBJ1-6, the V gene TRBV20-1; unclear D gene. The CDR3 loop spans 14 amino acids. With 1 base removed from V and 7 bases from J, the gap between germline ends came to 11 bases. CDR1 is DFQATT and CDR2 is SNEGSKA in the germline V gene (reference sequence). CDR3 sequence reads: CSARVGQINSPLHF. CDR3 in DNA: TGCAGTGCTAGAGTTGGGCAGATAAATTCACCCCTCCACTTT.

The chain links TRBV7-9 to TRBJ2-1; the D is unclear. Between the trimmed V and J ends, which lost 5 bases and 8 bases, there was a span of 10 bases. This CDR3 is built from 12 residues. Germline CDR1 and CDR2: SEHNR and FQNEAQ (reference sequence). CDR3 amino acids: CASSPRYYEQFF. In nucleotides, the CDR3 is TGTGCCAGCAGCCCCCGATACTATGAGCAGTTCTTC.

The V and J genes are TRBV5-1 and TRBJ2-1; 9 bases agree with TRBD2. CDR1 and CDR2 (germline): SGHRS, YFSETQ. CDR3 length equals 15 residues. Trimming took 0 bases from V and 9 from J; bases not matched to a gene: 7. The DNA for the CDR3 is TGCGCCAGCAGCTTGGCCTCACTAGCGGGTCGTGAGCAGTTCTTC. This encodes CASSLASLAGREQFF.